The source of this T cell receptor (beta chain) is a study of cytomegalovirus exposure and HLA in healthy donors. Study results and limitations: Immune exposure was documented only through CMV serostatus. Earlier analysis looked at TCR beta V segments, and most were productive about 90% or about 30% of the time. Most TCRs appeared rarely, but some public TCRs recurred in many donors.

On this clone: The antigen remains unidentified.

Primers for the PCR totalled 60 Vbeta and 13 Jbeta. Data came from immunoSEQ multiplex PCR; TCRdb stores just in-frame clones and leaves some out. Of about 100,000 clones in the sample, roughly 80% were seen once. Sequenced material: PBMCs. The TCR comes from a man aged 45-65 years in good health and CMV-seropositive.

In DNA, the CDR3 is TGCGCCAGCAGCGCGGGGGGACTCCAGGGATTGGAGACCCAGTACTTC. Translation gives CASSAGGLQGLETQYF. V and J are TRBV5-1 and TRBJ2-5, with 8 nucleotides matching TRBD2. The germline gives CDR1 SGHRS, CDR2 YFSETQ. The CDR3 totals 16 residues. Trimming at V came to 4 bases and at J to 5 bases, leaving 13 bases not matched to a gene.